This is a list of T cell receptor beta chains from one sample in a study of T-cell reconstitution after alpha-beta-depleted transplantation in children. One entry per CDR3 protein results from TCRdb running MiXCR on the PCR reads. This sample has about 200,000 distinct CDR3 sequences, with around 9.2% found just once. Here the sequenced sample was PBMCs, mostly from graft donor cells, taken 360 days after TCRalphabeta/CD19-depleted stem cell transplant. The source is a male patient between 2 and 10 years old who had a stem cell transplant for acute myeloid leukemia, so the T cells may come from the graft donor. Each CDR3 is given with its conserved first and last residue. D genes are given only for firm matches. The size field is filled for only some rows; it gives once, few, many or a size class.

CASSQESLSSYNEQFF 16 TRBV3-1 . TRBJ2-1 many
CASSLAASGQHIQNTEAFF 19 TRBV7-6 TRBD1 TRBJ1-1 few
CASSQYETQYF 11 TRBV3-1 . TRBJ2-5 many
CSARALGAGDTQYF 14 TRBV20-1 . TRBJ2-3 .
CASSSMGTAYEQYF 14 TRBV7-2 TRBD1 TRBJ2-7 .
CASSPRAAGANVLTF 15 TRBV12-3/TRBV12-4 . TRBJ2-6 few
CSARVRGGTGELFF 14 TRBV20-1 . TRBJ2-2 .
CSARRGRALSTDTQYF 16 TRBV20-1 TRBD2 TRBJ2-3 few
CASSPTSQGGETQYF 15 TRBV18 . TRBJ2-5 once
CASGSRDGGSGNTIYF 16 TRBV12-3/TRBV12-4 . TRBJ1-3 few
CASSREIATDTQYF 14 TRBV6-1 . TRBJ2-3 .
CASSRSGSGTYNEQFF 16 TRBV7-8 . TRBJ2-1 once
CASSLGLNGNTIYF 14 TRBV5-1 . TRBJ1-3 many
CSAWGGETQYF 11 TRBV20-1 TRBD2 TRBJ2-5 .
CASSPWDRDPGELFF 15 TRBV27 TRBD1 TRBJ2-2 .
CSAREDSSGTQHF 13 TRBV20-1 . TRBJ1-5 few
CSARDLSRDAAYEQYF 16 TRBV20-1 . TRBJ2-7 many
CASSLTPLEAFF 12 TRBV12-3/TRBV12-4 . TRBJ1-1 many
CASSFPGLRELFF 13 TRBV12-3/TRBV12-4 . TRBJ2-2 few
CASSRLTRYNEQFF 14 TRBV5-6 . TRBJ2-1 .
CASSQEVGWNTGELFF 16 TRBV3-1 . TRBJ2-2 few
CSATAGETQYF 11 TRBV20-1 TRBD2 TRBJ2-5 many
CASSEGPGRPAEAFF 15 TRBV2 . TRBJ1-1 many
CASGQTNYEQYF 12 TRBV19 . TRBJ2-7 .
CATSLYTRGQTEAFF 15 TRBV15 TRBD1 TRBJ1-1 few
CASSHPRQIHTGELFF 16 TRBV7-9 . TRBJ2-2 .
CSVEGQSYEQYF 12 TRBV29-1 . TRBJ2-7 few
CASRRVPGLLGTGELFF 17 TRBV6-1 . TRBJ2-2 .